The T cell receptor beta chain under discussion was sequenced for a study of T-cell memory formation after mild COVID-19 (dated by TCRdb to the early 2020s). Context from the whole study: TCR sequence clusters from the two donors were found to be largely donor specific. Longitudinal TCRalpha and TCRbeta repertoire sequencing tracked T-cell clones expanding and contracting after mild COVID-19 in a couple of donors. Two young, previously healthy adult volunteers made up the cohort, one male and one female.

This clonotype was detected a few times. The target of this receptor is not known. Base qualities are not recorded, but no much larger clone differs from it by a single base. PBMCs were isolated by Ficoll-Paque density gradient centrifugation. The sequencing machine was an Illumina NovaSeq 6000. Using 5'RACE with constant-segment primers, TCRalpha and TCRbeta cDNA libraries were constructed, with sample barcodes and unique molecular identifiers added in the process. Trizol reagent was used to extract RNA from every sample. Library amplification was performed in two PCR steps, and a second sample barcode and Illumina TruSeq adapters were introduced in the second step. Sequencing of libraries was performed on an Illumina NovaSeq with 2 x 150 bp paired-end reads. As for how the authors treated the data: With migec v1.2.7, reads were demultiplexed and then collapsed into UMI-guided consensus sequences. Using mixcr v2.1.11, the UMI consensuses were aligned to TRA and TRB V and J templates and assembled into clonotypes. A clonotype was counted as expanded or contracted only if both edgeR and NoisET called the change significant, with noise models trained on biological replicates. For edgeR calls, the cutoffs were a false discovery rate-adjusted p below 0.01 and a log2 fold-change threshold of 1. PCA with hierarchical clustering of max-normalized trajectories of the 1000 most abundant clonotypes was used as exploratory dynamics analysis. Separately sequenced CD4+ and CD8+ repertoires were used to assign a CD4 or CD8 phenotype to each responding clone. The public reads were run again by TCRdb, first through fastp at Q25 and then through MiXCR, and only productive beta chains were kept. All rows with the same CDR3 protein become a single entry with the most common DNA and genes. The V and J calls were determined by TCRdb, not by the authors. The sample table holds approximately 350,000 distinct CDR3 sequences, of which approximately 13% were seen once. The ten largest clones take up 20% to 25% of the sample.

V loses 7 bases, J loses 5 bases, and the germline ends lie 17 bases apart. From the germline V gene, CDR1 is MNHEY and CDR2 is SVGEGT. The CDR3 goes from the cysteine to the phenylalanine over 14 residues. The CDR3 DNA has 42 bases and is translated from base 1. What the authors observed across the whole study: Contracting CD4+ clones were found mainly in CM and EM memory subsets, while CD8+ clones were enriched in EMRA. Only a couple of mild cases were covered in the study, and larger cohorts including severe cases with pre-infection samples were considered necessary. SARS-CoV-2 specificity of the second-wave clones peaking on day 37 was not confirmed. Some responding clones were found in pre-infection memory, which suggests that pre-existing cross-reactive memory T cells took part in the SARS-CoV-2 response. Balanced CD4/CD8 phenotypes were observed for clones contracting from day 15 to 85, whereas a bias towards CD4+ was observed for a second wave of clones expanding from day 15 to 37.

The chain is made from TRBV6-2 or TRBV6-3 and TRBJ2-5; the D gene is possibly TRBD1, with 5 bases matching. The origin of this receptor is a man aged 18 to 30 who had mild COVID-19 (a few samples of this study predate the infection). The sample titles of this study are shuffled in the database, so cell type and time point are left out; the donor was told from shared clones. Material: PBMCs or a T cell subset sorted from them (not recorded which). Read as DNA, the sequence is TGTGCCAGCACCCACTCAGGGTTTGAGGAGACCCAGTACTTC. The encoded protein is CASTHSGFEETQYF.